This TCR beta chain was profiled in a study of shared clonotypes between healthy human individuals (dated by TCRdb to about 2020). For context, the study as a whole: A couple of women and three men aged 18 to 49 years were included in the cohort. To estimate repertoire size and how much clonotype sharing occurs between individuals, the study deeply sequenced the blood TCR repertoires of 4 to 6 healthy adults. Per donor, leukapheresis produced somewhere between about 0.9 and 9.5 billion PBMCs. For each donor, CD4 naive and CD4 memory were each given three plates, CD8 naive was given two plates, and CD8 memory was given one plate. To increase sequencing depth and limit assay-specific biases, different laboratories used diverse techniques to prepare libraries and sequence TCR repertoires.

V and J lose 5 bases and 7 bases, and a span of 11 bases separates them. The CDR3 runs 11 residues from the cysteine to the phenylalanine. Of the read, only the CDR3 DNA is kept; its 33 bases are in frame from base 1. CDR1 is given as SQVTM and CDR2 as ANQGSEA, both from the germline V gene. Healthy HIV-negative adults with no recently reported acute infections or vaccinations were included as donors. Only Caucasian adults living in Nashville, Tennessee, USA were represented among the donors. CD4+ T cells were enriched through magnetic negative selection, after which naive cells were positively selected on CD45RA and the remaining negative fraction served as the memory subset. Blood was obtained by leukapheresis, after which PBMCs were separated by Ficoll-Histopaque density gradient centrifugation and cryopreserved in liquid nitrogen vapor phase. Analytical flow cytometry was used to check the purity and quantity of every magnetically sorted T cell population. Each sorted fraction had its genomic DNA isolated and then quantified by UV absorbance on a Nanodrop 2000c.

TCR CDR3 regions were amplified from genomic DNA by multiplex PCR using the deep immunoSEQ assay. For each cell subset, the extracted genomic DNA was distributed evenly across all wells of several immunoSEQ 96-well plates, and each plate served as one replicate. For sorted subsets, about 0.2 ug genomic DNA, equal to tens of thousands of T cell genomes, was loaded into each replicate PCR. Purified libraries were measured with a Qubit 3.0 fluorometer, size-checked on a Bioanalyzer 2100, and measured again with the KAPA Library Quantification kit. A separate single-read 150-cycle Illumina NextSeq 550 flow cell was used to sequence each immunoSEQ 96-well plate. Per the authors' processing: Because the immunoSEQ output held only junctional sequences and lacked quality scores, the filtering could not match the filtering applied to full-length reads. Sequences were annotated with PyIR, a Python wrapper for IgBLAST v1.9, and V/J genes and CDR3 were assigned using IMGT germline references. Reads were filtered out if the reads had weak V/J assignments (E-value above 1e-6), no CDR3, stop codons, out-of-frame junctions, or ambiguous translated residues. A V3J clonotype was defined by an identical inferred V gene, J gene, and CDR3 amino acid sequence. Percentage overlap between repertoires was computed as shared unique clonotypes divided by the size of the smaller repertoire. Three approaches were used to assess repertoire richness: RTK rarefaction, the Chao1 estimator, and Recon v2.1 estimates of unobserved clonotypes. Generation probabilities for all TCRbeta clonotypes obtained by the gDNA method from a handful of donors were computed using OLGA. TCRdb holds this immuneACCESS table with in-frame rearrangements only. Some clones are missing; in checked studies, unresolved V genes explain under half, and the rest has no known cause. Clonal size and the V and J genes are those of that table, whereas D and trimming came from the DNA. The table for this sample lists approximately 940,000 clones; about three quarters of them were counted only once. Clones ranked in the top ten supply about 1.5% of the sample.

Overall study results and their limits: Larger estimated clonotype richness was generally found for naive subsets than for memory subsets. Across several donors, around 5% of naive CD4, approximately 3.6% of naive CD8, 2.3% of memory CD4, and approximately 0.4% of memory CD8 clonotypes were shared. Clonotypes shared by all four sorted-subset donors showed higher generation probabilities than non-shared clonotypes. Sampling was limited to blood, and TCR repertoires in tissue likely differ from TCR repertoires in blood. Based on pairwise subsampling, the degree of clonotype sharing among donors was expected to be affected by sequencing depth. Incomplete sequencing was indicated by rarefaction of sorted-subset datasets, despite the large sequencing depth. Because the study included a small number of donors, the genetic and exposure-history diversity represented was limited.

This clone showed up just a few times. The target of this receptor is not known. No base-level quality is on record; no much larger clone is a single base apart. The source material was memory CD4+ T cells sorted from blood. What the cell subset or site label conveys for this sample: CD45RA-negative fraction. Rearrangement joined TRBV29-1 to TRBJ1-1; 6 matching bases give a weak D call of TRBD1. The receptor comes from a man aged 18-30 years in good health. In nucleotide form, the sequence is TGCAGCGTTCGGACAGCCTTTGAAGCTTTCTTT. This encodes CSVRTAFEAFF. Extended through the reference TRBV29-1 and TRBJ1-1 proteins, this CDR3 yields the full variable domain: SAVISQKPSRDICQRGTSLTIQCQVDSQVTMMFWYRQQPGQSLTLIATANQGSEATYESGFVIDKFPISRPNLTFSTLTVSNMSPEDSSIYLCSVRTAFEAFFGQGTRLTVV.